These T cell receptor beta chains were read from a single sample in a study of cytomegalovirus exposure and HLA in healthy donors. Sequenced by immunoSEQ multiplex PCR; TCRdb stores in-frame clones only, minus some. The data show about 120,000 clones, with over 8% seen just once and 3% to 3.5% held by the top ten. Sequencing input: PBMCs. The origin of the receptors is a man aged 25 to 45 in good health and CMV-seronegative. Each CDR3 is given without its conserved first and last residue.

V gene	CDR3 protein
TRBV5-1	ASSQDSNQPQH
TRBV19	ASSKRTGVYEQY
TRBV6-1	ASSPTGLLYEQY
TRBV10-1	ASSPGQGLGPQH
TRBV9	ASSGVGALAGEQETQY
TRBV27	ASSSRFEFYEQY
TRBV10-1	ASSESSRTDTQY
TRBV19	ASSIDQNTEAF
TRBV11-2	ASKQSSGNTIY
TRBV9	ASAPASGASSTDTQY
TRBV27	ASSLTGTGAPYGYT
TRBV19	ASSPGLAVPYEQY
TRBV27	ASSFRGNYGYT
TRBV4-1	ASSQVRQSWTEAF
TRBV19	ASGPRTPNTEAF
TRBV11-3	ASSLPGLGETQY
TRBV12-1	ASSHAAAGVRNEQF
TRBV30	AWSLGGGGETLF
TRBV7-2	ASSFSGATEAF
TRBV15	ATSRGQGGTEAF
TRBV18	ASSPRTGENQPQH
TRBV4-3	ASSQDSRDEQF
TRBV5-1	ASTYTSGIYNEQF
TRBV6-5	ATRDRDYTGELF
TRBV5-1	ASSSGVTGELF
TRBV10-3	AISARGSSYEQY
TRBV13	ASSLDVTPGANDLT
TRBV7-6	ASSLVPGDVGNQPQH
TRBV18	ASSPTGTGKEKLF
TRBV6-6	ASSYEATNTEAF
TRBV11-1	ASSFVSGGSIETQY
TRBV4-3	ASSQDRPLGTGGSYGYT
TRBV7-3	ASNRDGRSADTQY
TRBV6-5	ASGTGTGVNEQY
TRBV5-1	ASSSSGSLETQY
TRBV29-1	SVLSGEETQY
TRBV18	ASSPGRGTNYGYT
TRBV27	ASSPQPTGQETQY
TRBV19	ASKVYGVTEAF
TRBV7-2	ASSPGTGRLTEAF
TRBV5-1	ASSPGGAPGVEQY
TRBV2	ASNTAGTGIPLH
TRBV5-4	ARSSLDLKGDSYEPY
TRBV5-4	ASSPSRTNYNEQF
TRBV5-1	ASRLQGSNTEAF
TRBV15	ATSTGTGLAKNIQY
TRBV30	AWRRAGPTYEQY
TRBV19	ASTLYATNEKLF
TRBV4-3	ASSRAGEETQY
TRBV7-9	ASSLGDSLLF
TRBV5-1	ASSLTSGGAEYNEQF
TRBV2	ASRSQAAGVRKLF
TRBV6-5	ASSYERGAYEQY
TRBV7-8	ASSLAGGTLNQPQH
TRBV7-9	ASWGGDTYEQY